This T cell receptor (beta chain) was retrieved from a study of PD-1 blockade in classical Hodgkin lymphoma. Turning to the study itself: On a schedule of every 2 weeks, patients received nivolumab 3 mg/kg intravenously.

Study-level points and caveats: For complete responders, baseline diversity was comparable to that of newly diagnosed patients. TCR diversity in CD4+, not CD8+, cells rose significantly by C4D1.

Germline CDR1 reads MDHEN; CDR2 reads SYDVKM. The CDR3 consists of 14 residues. V lost 6 bases and J lost 2, with 12 bases in between. Patients all relapsed after autologous stem cell transplantation, and there was variation in brentuximab vedotin exposure. Classifying best responses yielded complete response, partial response or progressive disease. A remark on this clone: Its specificity is not known.

The data were produced by immunoSEQ multiplex PCR, yet TCRdb's version contains in-frame clones alone and is incomplete. Of fewer than 90,000 clones listed, about nine tenths were seen once; the top ten hold less than 25%. Sequencing was performed on peripheral blood mononuclear cells (PBMCs), taken at baseline. The origin of this receptor is a human donor with classical Hodgkin lymphoma. V gene TRBV28 combines with J gene TRBJ2-3; the D gene is possibly TRBD2 (6 bases). The CDR3 here is CASRLEGVTDTQYF. For the CDR3, the DNA is TGTGCCAGCAGGTTGGAGGGCGTCACAGATACGCAGTATTTT.